This is a list of T cell receptor beta chains from one sample in a study of T cells in Graves' hyperthyroidism and ophthalmopathy. One entry per CDR3 protein, called by TCRdb with MiXCR from the multiplex PCR reads. The table lists some 770,000 distinct CDR3 sequences, about 17% of them singletons. The sample taken for sequencing was blood. The receptors derive from a man between 18 and 35 years old with Graves' hyperthyroidism. The CDR3 runs from the conserved cysteine through the conserved F or W. The D gene is left open where the match is weak. Some rows mark clone size as missing; the rest say once, few, many or name a class of expanded clone.

v_gene	d_gene	abundance	j_gene	CDR3aa	CDR3nt
TRBV11-1	-	many	TRBJ2-1	CASSLVGLLNEQFF	TGTGCCAGCAGCTTAGTAGGTCTATTGAATGAGCAGTTCTTC
TRBV27	-	many	TRBJ2-7	CASSPYAGTSYEQYF	TGTGCCAGCAGTCCCTATGCGGGTACCTCCTACGAGCAGTACTTC
TRBV6-2/TRBV6-3	-	few	TRBJ2-7	CASSYSSWRANYEQYF	TGTGCCAGCAGTTACTCGTCTTGGAGGGCGAACTACGAGCAGTACTTC
TRBV28	TRBD2	many	TRBJ2-1	CASSFLSSGVGEQFF	TGTGCCAGCAGTTTTCTGTCTAGCGGGGTCGGGGAGCAGTTCTTC
TRBV28	-	-	TRBJ1-5	CASRQGGDQPQHF	TGTGCCAGCAGGCAGGGAGGAGATCAGCCCCAGCATTTT
TRBV28	-	-	TRBJ2-3	CASSFPVTDTQYF	TGTGCCAGCAGTTTTCCGGTCACAGATACGCAGTATTTT
TRBV20-1	-	few	TRBJ1-4	CSARASGGGDEKLFF	TGCAGTGCTAGAGCTTCTGGGGGGGGGGATGAAAAACTGTTTTTT
TRBV29-1	TRBD2	few	TRBJ2-1	CSARLARSYNEQFF	TGCAGCGCTAGACTAGCGCGATCCTACAATGAGCAGTTCTTC
TRBV25-1	-	-	TRBJ1-1	CANPPGLPAFF	TGTGCCAACCCACCAGGGCTGCCTGCTTTCTTT
TRBV6-1	TRBD1	few	TRBJ2-7	CASSSQGASEQYF	TGTGCCAGCAGTTCCCAGGGGGCCTCCGAGCAGTACTTC
TRBV7-9	TRBD2	-	TRBJ2-2	CASSFREAELFF	TGTGCCAGCAGCTTTCGGGAGGCGGAGCTGTTTTTT
TRBV5-4	-	few	TRBJ2-1	CASSLWETNEQFF	TGTGCCAGCAGCTTGTGGGAAACCAATGAGCAGTTCTTC
TRBV30	-	few	TRBJ2-7	CAWSLGRSSYEQYF	TGTGCCTGGAGTCTGGGGCGGAGCTCCTACGAGCAGTACTTC
TRBV18	TRBD1	-	TRBJ2-2	CASSPPTGLGTGELFF	TGTGCCAGCTCACCACCGACAGGGTTAGGAACCGGGGAGCTGTTTTTT
TRBV28	-	few	TRBJ2-7	CASISRVSYEQYF	TGTGCCAGCATCAGCCGGGTCTCCTACGAGCAGTACTTC
TRBV3-1	TRBD1	many	TRBJ2-7	CASSHNLGTAYEQYF	TGTGCCAGCAGCCACAACCTGGGGACAGCCTACGAGCAGTACTTC
TRBV6-1	TRBD1	-	TRBJ2-3	CASSQTGDTQYF	TGTGCCAGCAGCCAGACAGGGGATACGCAGTATTTT
TRBV25-1	TRBD2	few	TRBJ2-7	CASSGASGPGEQYF	TGTGCCAGCAGTGGGGCTAGCGGGCCTGGGGAGCAGTACTTC
TRBV6-1	-	-	TRBJ1-5	CATRTLGNQPQHF	TGTGCCACCCGGACCCTTGGCAATCAGCCCCAGCATTTT
TRBV18	-	many	TRBJ1-1	CASSPLLGGATEAFF	TGTGCCAGCTCACCTCTACTGGGCGGGGCCACTGAAGCTTTCTTT
TRBV2	-	-	TRBJ2-6	CASLLEGSGANVLTF	TGTGCCAGCCTTCTGGAGGGCTCTGGGGCCAACGTCCTGACTTTC
TRBV28	TRBD1	few	TRBJ1-2	CASTAGGQTYGYTF	TGTGCCAGCACCGCCGGGGGACAGACCTATGGCTACACCTTC
TRBV20-1	TRBD2	-	TRBJ2-3	CSASRLAGGPTDTQYF	TGCAGTGCTAGTAGGCTAGCGGGAGGTCCCACAGATACGCAGTATTTT
TRBV5-1	TRBD2	many	TRBJ2-7	CASSPGLAGPFEQYF	TGCGCCAGCAGTCCCGGACTAGCGGGGCCCTTCGAGCAGTACTTC
TRBV7-2	TRBD2	-	TRBJ2-7	CASSSWTSGSYEQYF	TGTGCCAGCAGCTCCTGGACTAGCGGTTCCTACGAGCAGTACTTC
TRBV30	-	many	TRBJ2-1	CAWSIYNEQFF	TGTGCCTGGAGTATATACAATGAGCAGTTCTTC
TRBV6-1	-	few	TRBJ2-1	CASSDSYYNEQFF	TGTGCCAGCTCAGACTCCTACTACAATGAGCAGTTCTTC
TRBV20-1	-	many	TRBJ2-7	CSASNRALRYEQYF	TGCAGTGCTAGTAACAGGGCGTTGCGGTACGAGCAGTACTTC
TRBV6-1	-	-	TRBJ1-5	CASSGGEYNQPQHF	TGTGCCAGCAGTGGGGGCGAATACAATCAGCCCCAGCATTTT